A selection of T cell receptor beta chains follows, all from one sample in a study of T-cell reconstitution after alpha-beta-depleted transplantation in children. Each CDR3 protein gets one entry after TCRdb re-called the PCR reads with MiXCR. The data hold 75,000 to 100,000 distinct CDR3 sequences, with 6.5% to 8.5% observed a single time. Sequencing was performed on PBMCs from the stem cell graft donor, taken from the stem cell graft. The receptors come from a human donor who donated a stem cell graft to a child with congenital amegakaryocytic thrombocytopenia. The CDR3 runs from the conserved cysteine through the conserved F or W. Each record gives: J gene, clone size, V gene, D gene, CDR3 DNA, CDR3 protein. The D gene is left open where the match is weak. Expanded clones are given a class, and other clones once, few, many or no size at all.

>TRBJ2-7|many|TRBV15|.
TGTGCCACCAGCAGAGATCCCGGGGGTGGCTACGAGCAGTACTTC
CATSRDPGGGYEQYF
>TRBJ2-5|many|TRBV3-1|.
TGTGCCAGCAGCCAAGCTTGGGGATACCAAGAGACCCAGTACTTC
CASSQAWGYQETQYF
>TRBJ2-1|few|TRBV2|TRBD2
TGTGCCAGCAGGGGTGAGACTAGCGGGAGGGCCGGTGGGGATGAGCAGTTCTTC
CASRGETSGRAGGDEQFF
>TRBJ2-2|.|TRBV5-1|.
TGCGCCAGCAGCGTGATTGGTTCCGGGGAGCTGTTTTTT
CASSVIGSGELFF
>TRBJ2-1|many|TRBV27|TRBD2
TGTGCCAGCAGGCTGGGGGGACTAGCGGGATACAATGAGCAGTTCTTC
CASRLGGLAGYNEQFF
>TRBJ2-7|many|TRBV27|.
TGTGCCAGCAGTTTAACCTCCCGGGGGTACGAGCAGTACTTC
CASSLTSRGYEQYF
>TRBJ2-2|many|TRBV7-9|TRBD1
TGTGCCAGCGGATCCAGAGGACAGGGCCACGGGGAGCTGTTTTTT
CASGSRGQGHGELFF
>TRBJ2-1|many|TRBV27|TRBD2
TGTGCCAGCAGGAGGGGGGCTAGCGGGGGGTATGAGCAGTTCTTC
CASRRGASGGYEQFF
>TRBJ2-3|many|TRBV5-1|TRBD2
TGCGCCAGCAGCTTGGAAGCGGGAGTAGAGACAGATACGCAGTATTTT
CASSLEAGVETDTQYF
>TRBJ2-2|.|TRBV4-1|.
TGCGCCAGCAGCCCAGGCAGGAACACCGGGGAGCTGTTTTTT
CASSPGRNTGELFF
>TRBJ1-2|many|TRBV5-6|.
TGTGCCAGCAGCCGTACAGGGAGGGGCTACACCTTC
CASSRTGRGYTF
>TRBJ1-2|few|TRBV7-8|TRBD1
TGTGCCAGCAGCTCGACAGGGGGCTATGGCTACACCTTC
CASSSTGGYGYTF
>TRBJ1-1|.|TRBV7-9|.
TGTGCCAGCGGGATCTCTGAGCCTTTCTTT
CASGISEPFF
>TRBJ2-7|many|TRBV29-1|TRBD1
TGCAGCGCCGGGACAGGGAGCTACGAGCAGTACTTC
CSAGTGSYEQYF
>TRBJ2-1|many|TRBV5-1|TRBD1
TGCGCCAGCAGCCCCATCCTGGGACAGGGGAGCAATGAGCAGTTCTTC
CASSPILGQGSNEQFF
>TRBJ2-1|.|TRBV7-8|.
TGTGCCAGCAGCCCCCGGCTTTCGGGGGCCAATGAGCAGTTCTTC
CASSPRLSGANEQFF
>TRBJ2-4|many|TRBV7-7|TRBD1
TGTGCCAGCAGCTTAAGTGCCCAGGGGGCAAATCTGTCAGCCAAAAACATTCAGTACTTC
CASSLSAQGANLSAKNIQYF
>TRBJ2-2|many|TRBV12-3/TRBV12-4|TRBD2
TGTGCCAGCAGCCTGTCGGTAGCGGGAAACACCGGGGAGCTGTTTTTT
CASSLSVAGNTGELFF
>TRBJ2-1|many|TRBV6-5|.
TGTGCCAGCAGTTATTGGGGCAGTGAGCAGTTCTTC
CASSYWGSEQFF
>TRBJ1-2|many|TRBV27|TRBD1
TGTGCCAGCAGTTTAACGGGACAGGGGACGGTTGGTGGCTACACCTTC
CASSLTGQGTVGGYTF
>TRBJ1-3|many|TRBV12-3/TRBV12-4|.
TGTGCCAGCAGTCATCAGGGACGGGTTAGCACCATATATTTT
CASSHQGRVSTIYF
>TRBJ1-2|many|TRBV15|.
TGTGCCACCAGCAGAGCTCTTGAGACGGGCTATGGCTACACCTTC
CATSRALETGYGYTF
>TRBJ2-2|many|TRBV2|.
TGTGCCAGCAGTCCCTGGGACGTCGAGAACACCGGGGAGCTGTTTTTT
CASSPWDVENTGELFF
>TRBJ2-7|many|TRBV20-1|.
TGCAGTGCTAGAGATCTTCTCAGGGAAACCTACGAGCAGTACTTC
CSARDLLRETYEQYF
>TRBJ1-4|many|TRBV28|.
TGTGCCAGTCACGACACCGGAAAACTGTTTTTT
CASHDTGKLFF
>TRBJ1-4|many|TRBV5-1|.
TGCGCCAGCAGCTTGGCCCGGGGGCATGTTGAAGAAAAACTGTTTTTT
CASSLARGHVEEKLFF
>TRBJ1-3|many|TRBV7-9|.
TGTGCCAGCAGCTTAGGAGATTCCTCTGGAAACACCATATATTTT
CASSLGDSSGNTIYF
>TRBJ2-2|many|TRBV7-3|.
TGTGCCAGCAGGGTAGGACAGAACACCGGGGAGCTGTTTTTT
CASRVGQNTGELFF
>TRBJ2-3|many|TRBV5-1|TRBD2
TGCGCCAGCAGCACCATAGCGGGGCTCACAGATACGCAGTATTTT
CASSTIAGLTDTQYF
>TRBJ1-6|many|TRBV10-3|TRBD1
TGTGCCATCAGTGGGACAGGGGATAGTTCACCCCTCCACTTT
CAISGTGDSSPLHF
>TRBJ1-3|many|TRBV12-3/TRBV12-4|.
TGTGCCAGCAGTTTTACTGGAAACACCATATATTTT
CASSFTGNTIYF
>TRBJ2-3|many|TRBV3-1|.
TGTGCCAGCAGCCAAGCGATCGTAAGCACAGATACGCAGTATTTT
CASSQAIVSTDTQYF
>TRBJ2-6|.|TRBV18|TRBD1
TGTGCCAGCTCGCCGACAGGGGCTGGGGCCAACGTCCTGACTTTC
CASSPTGAGANVLTF
>TRBJ1-1|many|TRBV29-1|.
TGCAGCGTTAGGGGCAGGAGGACTGAAGCTTTCTTT
CSVRGRRTEAFF
>TRBJ2-2|many|TRBV4-2|.
TGTGCCAGCAGCCAAAGAGGCGGGGAGCTGTTTTTT
CASSQRGGELFF
>TRBJ1-1|many|TRBV3-1|TRBD1
TGTGCCAGCAGCTACCACAGGGGGGGGAACACTGAAGCTTTCTTT
CASSYHRGGNTEAFF
>TRBJ1-1|few|TRBV11-1|.
TGTGCCAGCAGCCGGGGCCTGGGAAGTGAAGCTTTCTTT
CASSRGLGSEAFF
>TRBJ1-1|many|TRBV19|.
TGTGCCAGTAGTGCAAACATCGTGTCTCCGAACACTGAAGCTTTCTTT
CASSANIVSPNTEAFF
>TRBJ2-1|few|TRBV2|TRBD2
TGTGCCAGCTGTTTCGGACTAGCGGGTATCGAATCGGGGTTCGATGAGCAGTTCTTC
CASCFGLAGIESGFDEQFF
>TRBJ2-5|many|TRBV5-6|.
TGTGCCAGCAGCTTCGACGGGGTTGGGGAGACCCAGTACTTC
CASSFDGVGETQYF
>TRBJ1-3|many|TRBV12-3/TRBV12-4|.
TGTGCCAGCAGTTTCCCAGGGGAATTAAACACCATATATTTT
CASSFPGELNTIYF
>TRBJ2-1|many|TRBV5-4|.
TGTGCCAGCAATCCAGACCCGAGCTCCTACAATGAGCAGTTCTTC
CASNPDPSSYNEQFF
>TRBJ1-6|many|TRBV5-1|.
TGCGCCAGCAGCTTGAGGGGTAGCGCCTATAATTCACCCCTCCACTTT
CASSLRGSAYNSPLHF
>TRBJ2-7|many|TRBV12-3/TRBV12-4|TRBD2
TGTGCCAGCAGTTCACGGACTAGCGGGAGGGCCTACGAGCAGTACTTC
CASSSRTSGRAYEQYF